The 27 T cell receptor beta chains in this list originate from one sample, sequenced in a study of blood T cell repertoires in COVID-19. Repertoires were generated with immunoSEQ multiplex PCR, while TCRdb's copy carries only in-frame clones and drops some. The sample includes roughly 180,000 clones, around 83% of them seen just once. Input material: peripheral blood. The receptors here all came from a woman aged 55-70 years with acute or convalescent COVID-19.

J is TRBJ2-1 and V is TRBV24-1, with 7 bases lining up with TRBD2. Germline V gene lookup returns CDR1 KGHDR and CDR2 SFDVKD. V shed 4 bases and J 6 bases; nucleotides not matched to a gene: 5. The CDR3 extends over 14 amino acids. The CDR3 DNA is TGTGCCACCAGTGAGGGACTACAGCCCAATGAGCAGTTCTTC. Translated, it gives CATSEGLQPNEQFF.

The V gene is TRBV4-1, the J gene TRBJ1-4; D unresolved. The CDR3 length is 15 residues. Germline CDR1 MGHRA, CDR2 YSYEKL. The V end lost 0 bases, the J end lost 9 bases, and 14 bases lay between the germline ends. The CDR3 loop is CASSQDQQSGKKLFF. CDR3 nucleotides: TGCGCCAGCAGCCAAGATCAGCAGTCGGGAAAAAAACTGTTTTTT.

The chain recombines TRBV6-5 with TRBJ1-2, with a tentative D call TRBD1 (5 bases). Germline loops: CDR1 MNHEY, CDR2 SVGAGI. V was cut by 5 bases and J by 8 bases, with 18 bases left in between. CDR3 length equals 14 residues. The DNA of the CDR3 is TGTGCCAGCAGTCGGGACGGCGGGAGGGGAGGCTACACCTTC. The encoded protein is CASSRDGGRGGYTF.

The chain joins TRBV11-3 to TRBJ2-3, with 10 bases matching TRBD1. The CDR3 covers 14 residues. Germline CDR1 is SGHNT and CDR2 is YENEEA. V was pared by 4 bases and J by 14 bases, with 12 bases of the junction left unmatched. As DNA, the CDR3 is TGTGCCAGCAGCTCCTCAATGGACAGGGGGGCGACGTATTTT. Translation: CASSSSMDRGATYF.

This chain joins TRBV6-2 or TRBV6-3 and TRBJ1-1, with 7 positions matching TRBD1. The junction had 5 bases not matched to a gene; V was cut back by 5 bases and J by 5 bases. CDR3 length: 13 residues. The germline gives CDR1 MNHEY, CDR2 SVGEGT. For the CDR3, the DNA is TGTGCCAGCAGTCCCGACAGGGTAACTGAAGCTTTCTTT. It yields the protein CASSPDRVTEAFF.

The chain uses TRBV10-3 and TRBJ1-1; D not certain. The CDR3 runs 13 residues. Trimming shortened V by 8 bases and J by 1 base, and 11 bases separated the two germline ends. Germline V CDR1 and CDR2: ENHRY, SYGVKD. CDR3 nucleotides: TGTGCCATCGCCCGGACTGCGAACACTGAAGCTTTCTTT. Amino acids: CAIARTANTEAFF.

The CDR3 bases are TGTGCCAGCAGCTTGGGACAGAACACCGGGGAGCTGTTTTTT. This sequence encodes CASSLGQNTGELFF. The chain has TRBV5-5 and TRBJ2-2; D remains unclear. Trimming stripped 0 bases from V and 1 base from J, with 4 bases between. Germline CDR1 is SGHKS and CDR2 is YYEKEE (reference sequence). This CDR3 has 14 amino acids. Full variable domain (missing parts from reference TRBV5-5 and TRBJ2-2): DAGVTQSPTHLIKTRGQQVTLRCSPISGHKSVSWYQQVLGQGPQFIFQYYEKEERGRGNFPDRFSARQFPNYSSELNVNALLLGDSALYLCASSLGQNTGELFFGEGSRLTVL.

The chain combines TRBV5-5 with TRBJ1-2; D is undetermined. The CDR3 sequence is 15 residues long. Germline V gives CDR1 SGHKS, CDR2 YYEKEE (reference sequence). Deletions cut 0 bases from V and 7 bases from J, with 16 bases between. CDR3 protein: CASSLEMWQSVGYTF. The DNA for the CDR3 is TGTGCCAGCAGCTTGGAGATGTGGCAGTCCGTTGGCTACACCTTC.

The chain employs TRBV14 and TRBJ2-3; the match to TRBD1 covers 7 bases. Trimming at V came to 5 bases and at J to 3 bases, leaving 8 bases not matched to a gene. Germline assignment: CDR1 SGHDN and CDR2 FVKESK. This CDR3 has 15 residues. This CDR3 is CASSVGQIGTDTQYF. The CDR3 DNA is TGTGCCAGCAGCGTGGGACAGATCGGAACAGATACGCAGTATTTT.

CDR3 amino acids: CASSWGQAYGYTF. As DNA, the CDR3 is TGTGCCAGCAGCTGGGGACAGGCCTATGGCTACACCTTC. This sequence joins TRBV28 and TRBJ1-2, with TRBD1 matching over 8 bases. CDR3 length: 13 amino acids. J was trimmed by 4 bases and V by 6 bases; bases with no gene match: 4. Germline loops: CDR1 MDHEN, CDR2 SYDVKM.

The rearrangement joins TRBV2 to TRBJ1-2, with 7 bases identical to TRBD1. Germline V gene data show CDR1 as SNHLY and CDR2 as FYNNEI. The CDR3 has 14 amino acids. V lost 8 bases and J lost 4; bases outside the gene matches: 10. The CDR3 spells CASLTQGDPYGYTF. The CDR3 region has the DNA TGTGCCAGCTTGACGCAGGGGGATCCCTATGGCTACACCTTC. The full variable domain, completed using reference TRBV2 and TRBJ1-2, is EPEVTQTPSHQVTQMGQEVILRCVPISNHLYFYWYRQILGQKVEFLVSFYNNEISEKSEIFDDQFSVERPDGSNFTLKIRSTKLEDSAMYFCASLTQGDPYGYTFGSGTRLTVV.

The chain combines TRBV5-1 with TRBJ2-2, with D possibly being TRBD2 (5 bases). Trimming took 2 bases from V and 0 from J, leaving 11 bases between them. This CDR3 has 16 residues. The germline V gene encodes CDR1 SGHRS and CDR2 YFSETQ. The CDR3 coding sequence is TGCGCCAGCAGCTTCTTAAGCGGATCGAACACCGGGGAGCTGTTTTTT. This sequence encodes CASSFLSGSNTGELFF.

The V and J genes are TRBV19 and TRBJ1-1, with TRBD1 identical over 7 bases. The CDR3 covers 13 residues. The V and J ends lost 8 bases and 5 bases, in that order; junction bases with no gene match: 8. In germline, CDR1 is LNHDA, CDR2 SQIVND (reference sequence). CDR3 bases: TGTGCCAGTGACGACAGGGTTAGAACTGAAGCTTTCTTT. Protein product: CASDDRVRTEAFF.

The chain has TRBV5-1 and TRBJ2-7; 10 bases line up with TRBD2. Germline values: CDR1 SGHRS, CDR2 YFSETQ. Trimming cost V 3 bases and J 4 bases; bases outside gene matches: 13. The CDR3 is 17 residues long. The CDR3 coding sequence is TGCGCCAGCAGCTACCCGACTACTGGGACTAGCGTTTACGAGCAGTACTTC. The encoded protein is CASSYPTTGTSVYEQYF.

This clone was seen a few times. The chain combines TRBV4-1 with TRBJ1-5; 9 bases match TRBD1. Losses at the gene ends were 0 bases for V and 5 bases for J; bases not matched to a gene: 8. The CDR3 extends over 17 amino acids. From germline, CDR1 is MGHRA and CDR2 YSYEKL. The CDR3 region is CASSQDRSGQGYQPQHF. The CDR3, as DNA: TGCGCCAGCAGCCAAGATAGGTCGGGACAGGGCTATCAGCCCCAGCATTTT.

The chain recombines TRBV6-5 with TRBJ1-4; tentatively, D is TRBD1 (6 bases). Trimming stripped 0 bases from V and 8 bases from J, with 13 bases between. In germline, CDR1 is MNHEY, CDR2 SVGAGI. The CDR3 contains 15 residues. The CDR3 DNA reads as TGTGCCAGCAGTTACTCGGGGGCTCGCGGAGAAAAACTGTTTTTT. This sequence encodes CASSYSGARGEKLFF.

CDR3 sequence (DNA): TGTGCCAGCTCACCCGGCCGCGGGAGCGCGGGTGAGCAGTTCTTC. It is translated as CASSPGRGSAGEQFF. This chain joins TRBV18 and TRBJ2-1, with 7 bases lining up with TRBD2. CDR1 and CDR2 (germline): KGHSH, LQKENI. After removal of 3 bases from V and 9 bases from J, the junction contained 11 bases not matched to a gene. The CDR3 sequence is 15 residues long.

The chain uses TRBV19 and TRBJ1-1, with TRBD1 matching over 10 bases. Germline CDR1 reads LNHDA; CDR2 reads SQIVND (reference sequence). The CDR3 is 14 amino acids. After removal of 7 bases from V and 7 bases from J, the junction contained 9 bases not matched to a gene. The CDR3 spells CASKSLTGGDEAFF. In nucleotides, the CDR3 is TGTGCCAGTAAATCCCTGACAGGGGGCGATGAAGCTTTCTTT.

The chain carries TRBV2 and TRBJ1-1, with TRBD1 as a possible D gene (5 bases). CDR1 is SNHLY and CDR2 is FYNNEI in the germline V gene. V shed 7 bases and J shed 7 bases, with 16 bases lying between them. The CDR3 has 13 amino acids. The chain's CDR3 is CASNISPGNEAFF. The DNA for the CDR3 is TGTGCCAGCAATATCTCGCCAGGGAATGAAGCTTTCTTT.

The chain combines TRBV5-1 with TRBJ1-1; 11 bases are a match to TRBD1. This CDR3 is 15 amino acids long. The junction had 6 bases not matched to a gene; V was cut back by 4 bases and J by 4 bases. The V gene's germline CDR1 is SGHRS and CDR2 YFSETQ. CDR3 residues: CASSLEGQGGTEAFF. Written as DNA, the CDR3 is TGCGCCAGCAGCCTAGAGGGACAGGGGGGCACTGAAGCTTTCTTT.

The V gene is TRBV12-3 or TRBV12-4, the J gene TRBJ2-2, with unresolved D. The CDR3 is made up of 12 amino acids. V dropped 8 bases and J dropped 7 bases, with 11 bases sitting between them. CDR3 nucleotides: TGTGCCAGCTCTAAAAGGAGCGGGGAGCTGTTTTTT. Translated: CASSKRSGELFF.

This chain connects TRBV3-1 (or the pseudogene TRBV3-2) to TRBJ2-7; D might be TRBD1 (5 bases). The CDR3 length is 16 residues. The V end lost 0 bases, the J end lost 5 bases, and 17 bases lay between the germline ends. Germline loops: CDR1 LGHDT, CDR2 YNNKEL (reference sequence). The CDR3 loop reads CASSQEVGRGADEQYF. CDR3 in DNA: TGTGCCAGCAGCCAAGAGGTGGGAAGGGGCGCGGACGAGCAGTACTTC.

The V gene is TRBV7-3, the J gene TRBJ2-3; 12 bases line up with TRBD2. The CDR3 totals 15 residues. Germline V gene sequence: CDR1 SGHTA, CDR2 FQGTGA. V lost 5 bases and J lost 6; bases outside the gene matches: 6. CDR3 sequence: CASSPPSGRGDTQYF. The CDR3 DNA sequence: TGTGCCAGCAGCCCCCCTAGCGGGAGGGGGGATACGCAGTATTTT.

CDR3 DNA: TGTGCCAGCAGCTCCGGATGGAGAGGCTACACCTTC. It yields the protein CASSSGWRGYTF. The rearrangement joins TRBV6-5 to TRBJ1-2; D gene unclear. V shed 6 bases and J shed 8 bases, with 13 bases lying between them. CDR1 MNHEY and CDR2 SVGAGI come from the germline V gene. CDR3 size: 12 residues.

This rearrangement joins TRBV19 to TRBJ1-5; the D gene is possibly TRBD1 (5 bases). Between the trimmed V and J ends, which lost 7 bases and 0 bases, there was a span of 25 bases. Germline V gives CDR1 LNHDA, CDR2 SQIVND (reference sequence). This CDR3 region has 19 residues. In DNA form, the CDR3 reads TGTGCCAGTATGGGGCCGGGCATGGTATCCGTCGATAGCAATCAGCCCCAGCATTTT. Amino acid sequence: CASMGPGMVSVDSNQPQHF.

The V and J genes are TRBV5-6 and TRBJ2-7, with no clear D. The V gene's germline CDR1 is SGHDT and CDR2 YYEEEE. The CDR3 is made up of 14 amino acids. The V end lost 0 bases, the J end lost 2 bases, and 9 bases lay between the germline ends. The CDR3, as DNA: TGTGCCAGCAGCTTGGGGCGGCGCCCCTACGAGCAGTACGTC. Translating it yields CASSLGRRPYEQYV.

The chain uses TRBV5-1 and TRBJ1-3; maybe TRBD1 (6 bases). V lost 4 bases and J lost 3, with 11 bases in between. CDR1 and CDR2 (germline): SGHRS, YFSETQ. This CDR3 is built from 14 residues. CDR3 loop: CASSPQGSGNTIYF. In DNA, the CDR3 is TGCGCCAGCAGCCCGCAGGGGAGTGGAAACACCATATATTTT.